The present T cell receptor beta chain was sequenced within a study of cytomegalovirus exposure and HLA in healthy donors. Study in general: The approximately 610 first-cohort repertoires shared a platform with the approximately 130 validation repertoires, as reported in a later analysis.

The ends lost 5 bases at V and 8 bases at J; junction bases unmatched: 9. Germline CDR1 SGHVS, CDR2 FQNEAQ. This CDR3 is 15 amino acids long. Study-wide results and limits: Reported results showed that the classifier diagnosed cytomegalovirus status with high specificity and sensitivity.

Clones were sequenced by immunoSEQ multiplex PCR, and TCRdb holds only the in-frame ones, with some missing. The table lists fewer than 200,000 clones, 80% to 90% of them singletons. This clone has a single count. The antigen remains undetermined. The sequenced material came from PBMCs. V is TRBV7-8 and J is TRBJ1-5, with TRBD1 identical over 10 bases. The sequence derives from a woman in her 30s in good health and CMV-seronegative. The CDR3 nucleotides read TGTGCCAGCAGCGCCGGGACAGGGGTCCGGGAGCCCCAGCATTTT. Translating it yields CASSAGTGVREPQHF.